One and the same sample provided the 2 T cell receptor beta chains below, sequenced in a study of T-cell reconstitution after alpha-beta-depleted transplantation in children. A library of TCRbeta sequences, prepared with unique molecular identifiers, was generated. Using its own MiXCR run on the PCR reads, TCRdb lists one record per CDR3 protein. The sample includes roughly 100,000 distinct CDR3 sequences, about 5.6% of them seen just once. Specimen: PBMCs, mostly from graft donor cells, collected 60 days after TCRalphabeta/CD19-depleted stem cell transplant. The receptors were sampled from a female patient aged 2 to 10 who had a stem cell transplant for Fanconi anemia, so the T cells may come from the graft donor.

Ten or more counts support this clonotype. This chain links TRBV20-1 with TRBJ1-1; unclear D gene. CDR3 length: 13 amino acids. V lost 7 bases to trimming and J lost 5 bases, with 17 bases between them. Germline assignment: CDR1 DFQATT and CDR2 SNEGSKA (reference sequence). This chain's CDR3 is CSVRRHKKTEAFF. The CDR3 DNA sequence: TGCAGTGTCCGCCGTCATAAAAAAACTGAAGCTTTCTTT.

There are a few counts of this clonotype. This chain links TRBV10-3 with TRBJ1-4, with 8 nucleotides matching TRBD1. V gave up 4 bases and J gave up 8 bases; unmatched junction bases: 9. The CDR3 extends over 15 amino acids. Germline V lookup: CDR1 ENHRY, CDR2 SYGVKD. This chain's CDR3 is CAISAGGDRSEKLFF. In DNA form, the CDR3 reads TGTGCCATCAGTGCCGGGGGGGACAGGAGCGAAAAACTGTTTTTT.